This entry lists 7 T cell receptor beta chains sequenced from one sample in a study of OX40 agonist ivuxolimab in advanced cancers. Sequenced by immunoSEQ multiplex PCR; TCRdb stores in-frame clones only, minus some. The table records around 94,000 clones, approximately 92% of them present only once. The input for sequencing was CD4+ or CD8+ T cells sorted from blood, taken in a trial of the OX40 agonist ivuxolimab. These TCRs come from an adult with an advanced solid tumor such as melanoma, head and neck, liver or kidney cancer.

This chain connects TRBV2 to TRBJ2-3; 7 nucleotides line up with TRBD2. This CDR3 is built from 14 residues. CDR1 is SNHLY, CDR2 FYNNEI, per germline. V was pared by 5 bases and J by 1 base, with 3 bases of the junction left unmatched. The CDR3 loop reads CASSQSGGTDTQYF. In DNA, the CDR3 is TGTGCCAGCAGTCAAAGCGGGGGCACAGATACGCAGTATTTT.

The chain couples TRBV7-8 to TRBJ1-6, with no clear D. Between the trimmed V and J ends, which lost 1 base and 7 bases, there was a span of 11 bases. The CDR3 length is 15 residues. CDR1 SGHVS and CDR2 FQNEAQ come from the germline V gene. The chain's CDR3 is CASSLDYQPNSPLHF. The CDR3 DNA follows: TGTGCCAGCAGCTTAGATTACCAGCCCAATTCACCCCTCCACTTT.

The chain recombines TRBV5-6 with TRBJ1-1; no clear D. V was trimmed by 2 bases and J by 3 bases, leaving 8 bases between them. Germline V lookup: CDR1 SGHDT, CDR2 YYEEEE. The length of the CDR3 is 13 residues. CDR3 nucleotide sequence: TGTGCCAGCAGCTTTGTCAGAGACACTGAAGCTTTCTTT. Encoded protein: CASSFVRDTEAFF.

This chain links TRBV10-3 with TRBJ2-7; no definite D call. CDR1 and CDR2 (germline): ENHRY, SYGVKD. The CDR3 spans 14 residues. V dropped 3 bases and J dropped 2 bases, with 11 bases sitting between them. The CDR3 reads CAISDWAVAYEQYF. CDR3 nucleotide sequence: TGTGCCATCAGTGATTGGGCAGTAGCCTACGAGCAGTACTTC.

The chain couples TRBV11-2 to TRBJ1-6, with D possibly matching TRBD1 (5 bases). The CDR3 runs 16 residues. CDR1 is SGHAT and CDR2 is FQNNGV in the germline V gene. Trimming took 5 bases from V and 4 from J, leaving 15 bases between them. The CDR3 spells CASSPGTSLYNSPLHF. The CDR3 region has the DNA TGTGCCAGCAGCCCTGGGACGTCTCTTTATAATTCACCCCTCCACTTT. The full variable domain, with the rest looked up from reference TRBV11-2 and TRBJ1-6, is EAGVAQSPRYKIIEKRQSVAFWCNPISGHATLYWYQQILGQGPKLLIQFQNNGVVDDSQLPKDRFSAERLKGVDSTLKIQPAKLEDSAVYLCASSPGTSLYNSPLHFGNGTRLTVT.

Note on this clone: Additional DNA sequences in this sample encode the identical CDR3. The gene calls are TRBV7-6 and TRBJ2-2; D gene unclear. Looked up from germline, CDR1 is SGHVS and CDR2 is FNYEAQ. The length of the CDR3 is 13 residues. The V end was cut by 1 base, the J end by 8 bases, with 8 bases between. CDR3 nucleotide sequence: TGTGCCAGCAGCTTAGAGGTCGGGGGGGAGCTGTTTTTT. Encoded protein: CASSLEVGGELFF.

The chain recombines TRBV6-5 with TRBJ1-6; D gene uncertain. The CDR3 is made up of 15 amino acids. CDR1 and CDR2 (germline): MNHEY, SVGAGI. The V end lost 11 bases, the J end lost 0 bases, and 14 bases lay between the germline ends. The CDR3: CAARPLSSYNSPLHF. The CDR3 DNA reads as TGTGCCGCCCGACCGTTGAGCTCCTATAATTCACCCCTCCACTTT.